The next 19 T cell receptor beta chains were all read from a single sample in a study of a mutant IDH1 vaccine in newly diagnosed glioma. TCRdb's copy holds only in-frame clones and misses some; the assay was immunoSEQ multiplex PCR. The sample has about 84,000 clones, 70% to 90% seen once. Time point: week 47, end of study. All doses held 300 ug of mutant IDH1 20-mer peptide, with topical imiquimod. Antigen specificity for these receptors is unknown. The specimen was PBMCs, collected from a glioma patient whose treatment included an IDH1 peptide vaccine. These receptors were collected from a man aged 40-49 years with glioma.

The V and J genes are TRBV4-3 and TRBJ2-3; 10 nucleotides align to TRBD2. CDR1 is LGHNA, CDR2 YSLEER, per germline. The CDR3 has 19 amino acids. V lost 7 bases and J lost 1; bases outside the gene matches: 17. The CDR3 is CASIVGERTSGDGTDTQYF. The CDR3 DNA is TGCGCCAGCATTGTGGGGGAAAGAACTAGCGGGGATGGCACAGATACGCAGTATTTT.

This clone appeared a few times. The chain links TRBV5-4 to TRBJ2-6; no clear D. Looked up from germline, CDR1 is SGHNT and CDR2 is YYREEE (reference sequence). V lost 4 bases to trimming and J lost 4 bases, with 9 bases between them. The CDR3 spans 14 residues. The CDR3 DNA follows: TGTGCCAGCAGCCCGGTAGACGGGGCCAACGTCCTGACTTTC. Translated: CASSPVDGANVLTF.

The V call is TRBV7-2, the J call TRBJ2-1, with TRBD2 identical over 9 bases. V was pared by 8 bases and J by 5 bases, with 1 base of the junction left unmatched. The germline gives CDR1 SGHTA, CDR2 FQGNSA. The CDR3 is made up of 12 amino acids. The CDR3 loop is CASAGGNNEQFF. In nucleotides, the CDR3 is TGTGCCAGCGCGGGGGGGAACAATGAGCAGTTCTTC.

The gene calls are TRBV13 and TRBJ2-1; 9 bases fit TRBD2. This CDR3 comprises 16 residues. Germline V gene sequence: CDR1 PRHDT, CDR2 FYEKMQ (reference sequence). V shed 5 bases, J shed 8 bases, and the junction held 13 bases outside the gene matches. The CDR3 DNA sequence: TGTGCCAGCAGCCCGCAGATGGTAGCGGGGGCGGATGAGCAGTTCTTC. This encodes CASSPQMVAGADEQFF.

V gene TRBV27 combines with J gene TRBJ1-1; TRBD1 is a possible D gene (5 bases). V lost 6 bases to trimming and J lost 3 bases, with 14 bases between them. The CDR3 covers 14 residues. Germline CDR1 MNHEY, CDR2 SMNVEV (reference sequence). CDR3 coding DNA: TGTGCCAGCAGCCTCGGCGGGGGTGACACTGAAGCTTTCTTT. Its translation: CASSLGGGDTEAFF.

The CDR3 sequence: CASSPKSGRYGYTF. The DNA of the CDR3 is TGTGCCAGCAGCCCCAAGTCAGGGCGCTATGGCTACACCTTC. The chain recombines TRBV7-9 with TRBJ1-2; D possibly corresponds to TRBD1 (5 bases). This CDR3 contains 14 residues. V was trimmed by 5 bases and J by 4 bases, leaving 14 bases between them. Germline V gene data show CDR1 as SEHNR and CDR2 as FQNEAQ (reference sequence).

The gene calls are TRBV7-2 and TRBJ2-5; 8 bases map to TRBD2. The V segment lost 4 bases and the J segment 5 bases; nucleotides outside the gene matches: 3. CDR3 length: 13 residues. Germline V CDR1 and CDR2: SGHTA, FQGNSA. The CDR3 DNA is TGTGCCAGCAGCTCGACTAGCGAGGAGACCCAGTACTTC. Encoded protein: CASSSTSEETQYF.

Written as DNA, the CDR3 is TGTGCCAGCAGCGTCGAGGACCTTGGGACCGGGGAGCTGTTTTTT. Its translation is CASSVEDLGTGELFF. The chain has TRBV9 and TRBJ2-2; D gene uncertain. Per the germline V gene, CDR1 is SGDLS and CDR2 is YYNGEE. This CDR3 region has 15 residues. The V gene lost 2 bases and the J gene lost 5 bases, with 13 bases spanning the gap.

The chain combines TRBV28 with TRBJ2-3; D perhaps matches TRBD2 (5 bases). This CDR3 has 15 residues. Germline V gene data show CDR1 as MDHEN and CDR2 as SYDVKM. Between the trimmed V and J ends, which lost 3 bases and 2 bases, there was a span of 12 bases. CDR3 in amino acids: CASSFASGYTDTQYF. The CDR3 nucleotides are TGTGCCAGCAGTTTTGCCAGCGGATACACAGATACGCAGTATTTT.

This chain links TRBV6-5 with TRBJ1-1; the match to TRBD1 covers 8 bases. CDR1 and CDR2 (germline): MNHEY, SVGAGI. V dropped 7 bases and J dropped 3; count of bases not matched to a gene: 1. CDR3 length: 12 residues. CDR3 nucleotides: TGTGCCAGCAACAGGGGGGACACTGAAGCTTTCTTT. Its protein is CASNRGDTEAFF.

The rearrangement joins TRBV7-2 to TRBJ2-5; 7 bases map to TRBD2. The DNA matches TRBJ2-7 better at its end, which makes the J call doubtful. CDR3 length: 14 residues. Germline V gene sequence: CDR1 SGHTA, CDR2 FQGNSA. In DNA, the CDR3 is TGTGCCAGCAGCTTAGCGGGAGGGCCCTACGAGCAGTACTTC. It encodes CASSLAGGPYEQYF.

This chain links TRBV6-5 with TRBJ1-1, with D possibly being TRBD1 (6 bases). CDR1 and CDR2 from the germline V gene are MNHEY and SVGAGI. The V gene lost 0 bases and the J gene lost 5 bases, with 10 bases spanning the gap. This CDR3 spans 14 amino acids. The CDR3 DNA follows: TGTGCCAGCAGTTACTCGGGGGCCCTAACTGAAGCTTTCTTT. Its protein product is CASSYSGALTEAFF.

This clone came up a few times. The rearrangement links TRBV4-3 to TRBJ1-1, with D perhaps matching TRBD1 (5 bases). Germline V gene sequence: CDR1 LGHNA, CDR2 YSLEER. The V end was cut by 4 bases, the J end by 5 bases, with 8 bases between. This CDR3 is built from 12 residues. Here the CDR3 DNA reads TGCGCCAGCAGCCGAAGGGGAACTGAAGCTTTCTTT. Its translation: CASSRRGTEAFF.

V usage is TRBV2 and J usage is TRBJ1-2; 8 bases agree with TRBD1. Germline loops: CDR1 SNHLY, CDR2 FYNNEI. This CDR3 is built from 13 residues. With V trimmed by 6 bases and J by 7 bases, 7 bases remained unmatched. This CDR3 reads CASREDRASGYTF. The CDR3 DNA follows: TGTGCCAGCAGAGAGGACAGGGCCTCTGGCTACACCTTC.

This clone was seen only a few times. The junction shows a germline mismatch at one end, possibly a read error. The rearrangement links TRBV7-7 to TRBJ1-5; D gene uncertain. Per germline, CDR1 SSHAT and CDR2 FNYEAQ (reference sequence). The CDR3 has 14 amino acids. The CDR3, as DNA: TGTGCTAGCAGCTTAGCGCTAATCTATCAGCCCCAGCATTTT. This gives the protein CASSLALIYQPQHF.

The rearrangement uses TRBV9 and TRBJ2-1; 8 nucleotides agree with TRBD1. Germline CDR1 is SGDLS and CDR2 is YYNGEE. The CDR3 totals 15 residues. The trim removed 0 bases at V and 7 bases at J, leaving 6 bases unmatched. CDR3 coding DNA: TGTGCCAGCAGCGTAGGGGCAGGGGGCGTGAATGAGCAGTTCTTC. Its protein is CASSVGAGGVNEQFF.

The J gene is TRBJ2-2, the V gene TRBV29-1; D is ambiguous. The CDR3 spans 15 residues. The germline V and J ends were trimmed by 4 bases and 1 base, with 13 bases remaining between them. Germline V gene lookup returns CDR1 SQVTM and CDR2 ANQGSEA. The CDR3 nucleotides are TGCAGCGTTGTCACGTTGGGCCAGAACACCGGGGAGCTGTTTTTT. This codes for CSVVTLGQNTGELFF.

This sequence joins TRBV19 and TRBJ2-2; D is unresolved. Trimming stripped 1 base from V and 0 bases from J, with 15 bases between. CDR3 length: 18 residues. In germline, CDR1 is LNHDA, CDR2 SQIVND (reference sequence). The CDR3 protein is CASSIGGLLGANTGELFF. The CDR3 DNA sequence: TGTGCCAGTAGTATAGGTGGTCTGCTTGGCGCGAACACCGGGGAGCTGTTTTTT. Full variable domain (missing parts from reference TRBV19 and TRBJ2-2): DGGITQSPKYLFRKEGQNVTLSCEQNLNHDAMYWYRQDPGQGLRLIYYSQIVNDFQKGDIAEGYSVSREKKESFPLTVTSAQKNPTAFYLCASSIGGLLGANTGELFFGEGSRLTVL.

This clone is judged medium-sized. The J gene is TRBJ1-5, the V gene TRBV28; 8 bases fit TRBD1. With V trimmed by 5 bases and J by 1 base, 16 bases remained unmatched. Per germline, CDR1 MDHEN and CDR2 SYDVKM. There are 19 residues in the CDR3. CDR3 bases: TGTGCCAGCAGTCCCGGCACAGGGGGTGAAAGTTGGAGCAATCAGCCCCAGCATTTT. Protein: CASSPGTGGESWSNQPQHF.